Listed below are T cell receptor beta chains from one sample, sequenced in a study of T cells in Graves' hyperthyroidism and ophthalmopathy. TCRdb recomputed calls from the multiplex PCR reads with MiXCR, one row per CDR3 protein. This table holds approximately 410,000 distinct CDR3 sequences, roughly an eighth found once. Sequencing used blood. These receptors were collected from a woman between 18 and 29 years old with Graves' hyperthyroidism. The conserved cysteine and the conserved F or W are not part of the CDR3 here. A row's size may be missing; if present it is once, few, many or a size class.

>NA|12|TRBV28
ASSLRVLQETQY
>many|11|TRBV5-6
ASSATGIQDEH
>many|13|TRBV7-8
ASSLDGTRADTQY
>many|13|TRBV7-2
ASSYNRGPNEKLF
>many|15|TRBV7-2
ASSSSPGTSVYNEQF
>many|12|TRBV3-1
ASSQSAGRTEAF
>NA|13|TRBV6-1
ASSRQGTYYNEQF
>many|13|TRBV27
ASSLSQIMNTEAF
>many|12|TRBV7-8
ASSLAGSVETQY
>many|12|TRBV28
ASSSQAGSYGYT
>NA|10|TRBV20-1
SAREAVYEQY
>many|11|TRBV2
ATTTDRSYGYT
>NA|14|TRBV7-8
ASTQRTSGKMNEQY
>many|13|TRBV12-3/TRBV12-4
ASSPSARGNTEAF
>many|13|TRBV7-2
ASSFPSGSKDTQY
>many|9|TRBV20-1
SALIRGEQY
>NA|16|TRBV19
ASSTTGTSGSVYNEQF
>once|13|TRBV6-2/TRBV6-3
ASSYSGRGRQPQH
>few|12|TRBV9
ASSAGLAGIEQY
>few|15|TRBV7-2
ASSLGLAESNTGELF
>many|14|TRBV7-2
ASSLGWRAQHYGYT
>many|13|TRBV6-5
ASSYRRGTGETQY
>few|12|TRBV30
AWATTGGTYEQY
>NA|14|TRBV9
ASSITPSGSLYEQY
>few|12|TRBV29-1
SVVGKTTNEKLF
>few|15|TRBV4-3
ASSHGTEFSGANVLT
>NA|12|TRBV2
ASILTGGAETQY
>many|14|TRBV20-1
SARSRAGGSPQPQH
>many|11|TRBV28
ASKRTGVAGYT
>many|13|TRBV27
ASSLIGGTRDTQY
>few|12|TRBV7-9
ASSSGTEPETQY
>once|14|TRBV28
ATSDLGGGRDNEQF
>many|12|TRBV6-1
ASRYAETNYGYT
>once|13|TRBV6-4
ASSLEKGSYNEQF
>NA|14|TRBV4-1
ASSQDLGARADTQY
>NA|12|TRBV3-1
ASRGVPGDYGYT
>once|13|TRBV29-1
SVEKVLRGQETQY
>many|13|TRBV18
ASSLDRDGGNTIY
>many|13|TRBV28
ASNTLRQGIYGYT
>NA|10|TRBV19
ASRGDSETQY
>many|10|TRBV4-1
ASSQWGNEQF
>few|15|TRBV7-2
ASSSSNPIAGSDEQF
>NA|12|TRBV5-1
ASSPGPGTYEQY
>many|10|TRBV6-2/TRBV6-3
ASSYQGGELF
>NA|11|TRBV29-1
SVSGQGNDEQF
>few|13|TRBV12-5
ASVQSPGGSYEQY
>many|12|TRBV2
ASSGTSSYNEQF
>few|14|TRBV9
ASSVRLAGGLGEQF
>many|12|TRBV28
ASSISGANQPQH
>many|11|TRBV3-1
ASSAGQGSPLH
>NA|14|TRBV10-2
ASSELWTSGTETQY
>NA|12|TRBV11-2
ASSQDNSWGELF
>many|19|TRBV11-2
ASSFSGQGEFSAPRKNIQY